This T cell receptor (beta chain) was profiled in a study of early T cells in non-severe SARS-CoV-2 infection. Study conclusions and caveats: Matches to VDJdb favored anti-spike CD8 responses and missed private and CD4 specificities.

The CDR3 runs 14 residues. Germline V gene lookup returns CDR1 DFQATT and CDR2 SNEGSKA (reference sequence). V lost 3 bases and J 1 base, leaving 11 bases between the germline ends. Tagging with unique molecular identifiers was applied to individual cDNA molecules. TCRdb ran MiXCR on the 5' RACE reads and lists one entry per CDR3 protein. The sample has tens of thousands of distinct CDR3 sequences, roughly 9.7% seen once; the top ten hold under 9%. This clonotype was observed many times. Its antigen remains unidentified. The sequence was collected from an adult who was a healthcare worker with PCR-confirmed SARS-CoV-2 infection or an uninfected control (not recorded which). The sample taken for sequencing was whole blood. The chain couples TRBV20-1 to TRBJ2-3; tentatively, D is TRBD1 (6 bases). Here the CDR3 reads CSASYRAGTDTQYF. CDR3 DNA: TGCAGTGCTAGCTACAGGGCGGGCACAGATACGCAGTATTTT.